Below, 8 T cell receptor beta chains from the same sample are listed, as sequenced in a study of CD8 T cells in Susac syndrome. Reverse transcription used about 0.5 to 1 ug RNA and random hexamers. TCRdb fed the immunoSEQ multiplex PCR reads into MiXCR, producing one record per CDR3 protein. The sample contains about 200,000 distinct CDR3 sequences, approximately 96% of which appear only once. The sequenced material came from CD4+ T cells from PBMCs. These receptors all stem from a human donor with multiple sclerosis.

The rearrangement joins TRBV30 to TRBJ1-2; D is perhaps TRBD1 (5 bases). The V and J ends lost 5 bases and 0 bases respectively, with 10 bases between them. Germline V lookup: CDR1 GTSNPN, CDR2 SVGIG (reference sequence). There are 13 residues in the CDR3. CDR3 region: CAWFRVSNYGYTF. CDR3 in DNA: TGTGCCTGGTTCAGGGTCTCTAACTATGGCTACACCTTC.

The count of this clonotype is one. The chain joins TRBV30 to TRBJ1-2; 8 bases agree with TRBD1. Germline trimming cut 0 bases from V and 4 bases from J; bases unmatched to any gene: 10. The V gene's germline CDR1 is GTSNPN and CDR2 SVGIG (reference sequence). The CDR3 totals 16 residues. CDR3 protein: CAWSVTDRAFGYGYTF. CDR3 in DNA: TGTGCCTGGAGTGTGACGGACAGGGCTTTTGGCTATGGCTACACCTTC.

The rearrangement uses TRBV2 and TRBJ1-6; weak D call: TRBD1 (6 bases). The CDR3 contains 13 residues. Per germline, CDR1 SNHLY and CDR2 FYNNEI. V was shortened by 6 bases and J by 12 bases, with 15 bases between the two germline ends. CDR3: CASSETQGQPLHF. CDR3 coding DNA: TGTGCCAGCAGCGAAACACAGGGCCAACCCCTCCACTTT. The full variable domain, with the rest looked up from reference TRBV2 and TRBJ1-6, is EPEVTQTPSHQVTQMGQEVILRCVPISNHLYFYWYRQILGQKVEFLVSFYNNEISEKSEIFDDQFSVERPDGSNFTLKIRSTKLEDSAMYFCASSETQGQPLHFGNGTRLTVT.

The chain couples TRBV25-1 to TRBJ1-1, with D uncertain. This CDR3 has 16 residues. The V gene lost 4 bases and the J gene lost 1 base, with 16 bases spanning the gap. CDR1 MGHDK and CDR2 SYGVNS come from the germline V gene. The CDR3 nucleotides are TGTGCCAGCAGTGCCACTACCGGGCGAGGGAACACTGAAGCTTTCTTT. Amino acids: CASSATTGRGNTEAFF. Based on the CDR3 plus reference TRBV25-1 and TRBJ1-1, the full variable domain is EADIYQTPRYLVIGTGKKITLECSQTMGHDKMYWYQQDPGMELHLIHYSYGVNSTEKGDLSSESTVSRIRTEHFPLTLESARPSHTSQYLCASSATTGRGNTEAFFGQGTRLTVV.

The chain is built from TRBV7-9 and TRBJ1-2; possible D gene TRBD1, 5 bases. Trimming left V 1 base short and J 8 bases short, with 17 bases between. This CDR3 comprises 15 residues. Per the germline V gene, CDR1 is SEHNR and CDR2 is FQNEAQ (reference sequence). The chain's CDR3 is CASSLVRGRYAGYTF. For the CDR3, the DNA is TGTGCCAGCAGCTTAGTCCGGGGACGGTACGCCGGCTACACCTTC.

The chain carries TRBV4-1 and TRBJ2-3; D uncertain. The germline gives CDR1 MGHRA, CDR2 YSYEKL. There are 15 residues in the CDR3. The V end was cut by 0 bases, the J end by 0 bases, with 7 bases between. CDR3: CASSQDPTSTDTQYF. CDR3 DNA sequence: TGCGCCAGCAGCCAAGACCCGACTAGCACAGATACGCAGTATTTT.

The chain has TRBV20-1 and TRBJ2-5; D is unresolved. Germline V lookup: CDR1 DFQATT, CDR2 SNEGSKA (reference sequence). The CDR3 length is 13 residues. Trimming pared 4 bases from V and 4 bases from J, leaving 13 bases between. As DNA, the CDR3 is TGCAGTGCTATCAAAAACCCAATAGAGACCCAGTACTTC. Protein sequence: CSAIKNPIETQYF.

CDR3: CASSPRLGYDHGYTF. In nucleotides, the CDR3 is TGTGCCAGCAGTCCCCGCCTCGGATACGACCATGGCTACACCTTC. V is TRBV27 and J is TRBJ1-2; D is unresolved. CDR1 and CDR2 (germline): MNHEY, SMNVEV (reference sequence). The length of the CDR3 is 15 residues. V was shortened by 5 bases and J by 6 bases, with 19 bases between the two germline ends.